The clone carrying this TCR beta chain was detected ten times or more. The CDR3 contains 15 residues. The germline gives CDR1 MNHEY, CDR2 SMNVEV (reference sequence). With 4 bases clipped from V and 4 bases from J, the junction kept 7 bases outside the gene matches. Priming of first-strand cDNA relied on TRAV- and TRBV-specific primers (covering alpha and beta chains). The authors amplified TCRs for around 20 PCR cycles with a constant-region primer and a V-primer adapter. TCRdb passed the reads through MiXCR, listing each CDR3 protein once. The data hold about 60,000 distinct CDR3 sequences, with 20% to 25% observed a single time. Time point described: before trial treatment. The data were taken from a study of low-dose radiotherapy and immunotherapy resistance in tumors.

Sample: PBMCs, taken before treatment. This TCR was recovered from a male donor with prostate cancer. The chain joins TRBV27 to TRBJ2-1, with 7 bases that match TRBD1. In DNA, the CDR3 is TGTGCCAGCAGTTCCGGGACAGTACTGTACAATGAGCAGTTCTTC. Encoded protein: CASSSGTVLYNEQFF.